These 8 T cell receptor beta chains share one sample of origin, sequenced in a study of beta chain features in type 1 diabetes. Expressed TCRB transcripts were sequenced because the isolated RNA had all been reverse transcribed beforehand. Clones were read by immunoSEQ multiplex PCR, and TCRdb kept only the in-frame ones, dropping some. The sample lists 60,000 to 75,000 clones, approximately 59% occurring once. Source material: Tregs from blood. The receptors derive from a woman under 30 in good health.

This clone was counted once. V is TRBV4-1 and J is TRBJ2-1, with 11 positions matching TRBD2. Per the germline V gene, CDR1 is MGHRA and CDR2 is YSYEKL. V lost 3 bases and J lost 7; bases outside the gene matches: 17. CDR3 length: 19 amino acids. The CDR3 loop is CASSQSGSGGARTPNEQFF. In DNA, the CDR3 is TGCGCCAGCAGCCAGTCAGGTAGCGGGGGGGCACGGACACCGAATGAGCAGTTCTTC.

This CDR3 reads CSVNAVLNTEAFF. CDR3 sequence (DNA): TGCAGCGTGAATGCAGTCTTGAACACTGAAGCTTTCTTT. The rearrangement joins TRBV29-1 to TRBJ1-1; D gene uncertain. The V end lost 6 bases, the J end lost 0 bases, and 11 bases lay between the germline ends. The length of the CDR3 is 13 residues. Germline CDR1 is SQVTM and CDR2 is ANQGSEA. Supplemented by reference TRBV29-1 and TRBJ1-1, the full variable domain reads SAVISQKPSRDICQRGTSLTIQCQVDSQVTMMFWYRQQPGQSLTLIATANQGSEATYESGFVIDKFPISRPNLTFSTLTVSNMSPEDSSIYLCSVNAVLNTEAFFGQGTRLTVV.

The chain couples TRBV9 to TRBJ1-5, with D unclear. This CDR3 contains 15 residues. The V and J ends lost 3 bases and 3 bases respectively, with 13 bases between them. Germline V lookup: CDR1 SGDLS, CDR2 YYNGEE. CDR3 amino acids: CASSDGVGFNQPQHF. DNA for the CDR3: TGTGCCAGCAGCGACGGGGTAGGATTCAATCAGCCCCAGCATTTT. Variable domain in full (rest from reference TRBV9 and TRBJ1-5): DSGVTQTPKHLITATGQRVTLRCSPRSGDLSVYWYQQSLDQGLQFLIQYYNGEERAKGNILERFSAQQFPDLHSELNLSSLELGDSALYFCASSDGVGFNQPQHFGDGTRLSIL.

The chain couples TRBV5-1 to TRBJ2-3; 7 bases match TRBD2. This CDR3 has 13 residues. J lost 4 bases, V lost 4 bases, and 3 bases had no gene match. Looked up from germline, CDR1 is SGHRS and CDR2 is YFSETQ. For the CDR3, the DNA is TGCGCCAGCAGCGGGGGGGTATCAGATACGCAGTATTTT. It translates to CASSGGVSDTQYF.

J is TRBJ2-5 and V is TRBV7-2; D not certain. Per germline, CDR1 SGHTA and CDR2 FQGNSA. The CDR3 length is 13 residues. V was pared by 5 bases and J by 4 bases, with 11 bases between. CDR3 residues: CASSLGDGETQYF. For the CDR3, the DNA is TGTGCCAGCAGCCTCGGAGACGGAGAGACCCAGTACTTC.

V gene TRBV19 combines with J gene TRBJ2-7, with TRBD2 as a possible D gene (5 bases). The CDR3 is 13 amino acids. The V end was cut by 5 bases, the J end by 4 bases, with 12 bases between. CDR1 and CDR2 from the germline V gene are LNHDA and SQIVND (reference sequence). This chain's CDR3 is CASSPRTGYEQYF. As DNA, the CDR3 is TGTGCCAGTAGTCCGAGGACTGGTTACGAGCAGTACTTC.

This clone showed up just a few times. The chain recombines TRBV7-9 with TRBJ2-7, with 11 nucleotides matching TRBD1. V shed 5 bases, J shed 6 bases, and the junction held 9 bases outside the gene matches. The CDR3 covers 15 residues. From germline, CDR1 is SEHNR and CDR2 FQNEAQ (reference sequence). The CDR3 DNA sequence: TGTGCCAGCAGCCCAGTCGGGACAGGGGGGCGCGAGCAGTACTTC. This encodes CASSPVGTGGREQYF. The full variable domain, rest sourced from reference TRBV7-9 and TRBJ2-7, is DTGVSQNPRHKITKRGQNVTFRCDPISEHNRLYWYRQTLGQGPEFLTYFQNEAQLEKSRLLSDRFSAERPKGSFSTLEIQRTEQGDSAMYLCASSPVGTGGREQYFGPGTRLTVT.

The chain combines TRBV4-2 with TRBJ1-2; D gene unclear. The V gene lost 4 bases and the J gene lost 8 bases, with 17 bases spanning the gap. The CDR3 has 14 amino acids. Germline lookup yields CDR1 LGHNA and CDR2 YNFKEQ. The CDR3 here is CASSPMDGLRGYTF. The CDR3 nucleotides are TGTGCCAGCAGCCCGATGGACGGACTAAGAGGCTACACCTTC.